Listed here are 18 T cell receptor beta chains from one sample, sequenced in a study of blood T cell repertoires in COVID-19. Only in-frame clones appear in the TCRdb table, and some are missing; sequencing was by immunoSEQ multiplex PCR. The sample includes 120,000 or so clones, around 87% of them seen just once. The specimen was peripheral blood. The receptors were sampled from a woman aged 45 to 65 with acute or convalescent COVID-19.

V usage is TRBV6-5 and J usage is TRBJ1-1; 8 bases align to TRBD1. Germline V gene lookup returns CDR1 MNHEY and CDR2 SVGAGI. The CDR3 length is 13 residues. Trimming took 5 bases from V and 7 from J; bases not matched to a gene: 6. Here the CDR3 reads CASSRPGTGEAFF. CDR3 nucleotides: TGTGCCAGCAGTCGCCCCGGGACAGGTGAAGCTTTCTTT.

This clone was recorded a few times. The chain couples TRBV6-1 to TRBJ1-4; 10 nucleotides align to TRBD1. After removal of 5 bases from V and 8 bases from J, the junction contained 5 bases not matched to a gene. The CDR3 covers 14 residues. Germline V gene lookup returns CDR1 MNHNS and CDR2 SASEGT. CDR3 coding DNA: TGTGCCAGCAGTAGACAGGGGGCATGGGAAAAACTGTTTTTT. It is translated as CASSRQGAWEKLFF.

The gene calls are TRBV6-1 and TRBJ1-4; D perhaps matches TRBD1 (6 bases). Deletions cut 4 bases from V and 0 bases from J, with 12 bases between. Germline assignment: CDR1 MNHNS and CDR2 SASEGT. The CDR3 spans 16 residues. The DNA of the CDR3 is TGTGCCAGCAGTGTTTCATGGGACACAACTAATGAAAAACTGTTTTTT. As protein: CASSVSWDTTNEKLFF.

In its sample, this clone was seen a few times. The gene calls are TRBV27 and TRBJ2-7, with 8 bases lining up with TRBD1. This CDR3 spans 14 amino acids. CDR1 and CDR2 (germline): MNHEY, SMNVEV (reference sequence). The ends lost 4 bases at V and 2 bases at J; junction bases unmatched: 4. The chain's CDR3 is CASSYGQGTYEQYF. The CDR3 nucleotides read TGTGCCAGCAGTTATGGACAGGGCACCTACGAGCAGTACTTC.

The chain uses TRBV6-6 and TRBJ2-2, with 10 bases fitting TRBD1. This CDR3 spans 16 amino acids. Trimming cost V 5 bases and J 5 bases; bases outside gene matches: 8. Germline V gene data show CDR1 as MNHNY and CDR2 as SVGAGI (reference sequence). CDR3 residues: CASSLRQGAGTGELFF. The DNA of the CDR3 is TGTGCCAGCAGTCTGCGACAGGGGGCAGGGACCGGGGAGCTGTTTTTT.

The chain uses TRBV5-1 and TRBJ2-2; D not certain. V shed 0 bases and J shed 5 bases, with 5 bases lying between them. The CDR3 loop spans 13 amino acids. Germline V gene lookup returns CDR1 SGHRS and CDR2 YFSETQ. The CDR3 bases are TGCGCCAGCAGCTTGGGGCAAACCGGGGAGCTGTTTTTT. This translates into CASSLGQTGELFF.

The rearrangement joins TRBV5-4 to TRBJ2-5; possibly TRBD1 for D (5 bases). The V end lost 4 bases, the J end lost 5 bases, and 9 bases lay between the germline ends. Germline assignment: CDR1 SGHNT and CDR2 YYREEE (reference sequence). The CDR3 runs 12 residues. As DNA, the CDR3 is TGTGCCAGCAGCCCAGGGTTGGAGACCCAGTACTTC. Protein sequence: CASSPGLETQYF.

The rearrangement links TRBV5-8 to TRBJ1-4; 7 bases line up with TRBD1. In germline, CDR1 is SGHTS, CDR2 YDEGEE. V lost 5 bases and J lost 1; bases outside the gene matches: 5. The CDR3 runs 15 residues. CDR3 protein: CASSFHRGTNEKLFF. The CDR3 DNA reads as TGTGCCAGCAGTTTCCACAGGGGAACTAATGAAAAACTGTTTTTT.

This clone was observed once. The chain is built from TRBV27 and TRBJ2-1, with 9 nucleotides matching TRBD2. The germline CDR1 and CDR2 sequences are MNHEY and SMNVEV (reference sequence). There are 19 residues in the CDR3. Losses at the gene ends were 1 base for V and 9 bases for J; bases not matched to a gene: 19. CDR3 DNA sequence: TGTGCCAGCAGTTTATTTCCTAGCGGGACCACACCTTACCCTGGTGAGCAGTTCTTC. This translates into CASSLFPSGTTPYPGEQFF.

The rearrangement uses TRBV4-1 and TRBJ1-5, with D perhaps matching TRBD1 (6 bases). Trimming took off 3 bases at V and 4 bases at J, with 22 bases between the two ends. Germline assignment: CDR1 MGHRA and CDR2 YSYEKL. CDR3 length: 18 residues. The CDR3 DNA sequence: TGCGCCAGCAGCCAGGGCACAACCGGACAGCCTATTAATCAGCCCCAGCATTTT. Protein product: CASSQGTTGQPINQPQHF.

This clone was detected only once. The J gene is TRBJ2-5, the V gene TRBV21-1; the table names TRBD2, a call not compared with the DNA. TRBV21-1 is described as a pseudogene. The CDR3 has 18 residues. The CDR3 nucleotides read TGTGCCAGCAGCGGAGAGGTGGTCCAGCGGGAGTTCCCGGAGACCCAGTACTTC. It translates to CASSGEVVQREFPETQYF.

This clone was counted once. The V gene is TRBV6-1, the J gene TRBJ2-1; D is ambiguous. The germline V and J ends were trimmed by 3 bases and 7 bases, with 4 bases remaining between them. Germline V lookup: CDR1 MNHNS, CDR2 SASEGT. The CDR3 spans 11 residues. This CDR3 is CASSDHNEQFF. Written as DNA, the CDR3 is TGTGCCAGCAGTGACCATAATGAGCAGTTCTTC.

The rearrangement joins TRBV19 to TRBJ2-7; TRBD1 agrees at 7 bases. Germline V lookup: CDR1 LNHDA, CDR2 SQIVND (reference sequence). CDR3 length: 12 residues. Trimming took 5 bases from V and 2 from J; bases not matched to a gene: 0. Here the CDR3 DNA reads TGTGCCAGTAGTGACAGGGCCTACGAGCAGTACTTC. Amino acids: CASSDRAYEQYF.

The chain couples TRBV24-1 to TRBJ2-1; 7 bases agree with TRBD2. The germline gives CDR1 KGHDR, CDR2 SFDVKD. V was clipped by 0 bases and J by 2 bases; unmatched bases: 3. The CDR3 sequence is 16 residues long. The DNA for the CDR3 is TGTGCCACCAGTGATTTGGGCGGGGGAACCTACAATGAGCAGTTCTTC. Translation gives CATSDLGGGTYNEQFF.

CDR3 bases: TGTGCCTGGAGTCAGGGGAACACTGAAGCTTTCTTT. Its protein product is CAWSQGNTEAFF. The J gene is TRBJ1-1, the V gene TRBV30; a possible D gene is TRBD1 (5 bases). The CDR3 length is 12 residues. V was clipped by 2 bases and J by 1 base, with 5 bases between them. Per the germline V gene, CDR1 is GTSNPN and CDR2 is SVGIG (reference sequence).

The chain uses TRBV5-1 and TRBJ2-6; D uncertain. Deletions cut 5 bases from V and 1 base from J, with 10 bases between. The CDR3 consists of 15 residues. Germline V CDR1 and CDR2: SGHRS, YFSETQ. The CDR3 DNA sequence: TGCGCCAGCAGTTTAGTCCCTTCTGGGGCCAACGTCCTGACTTTC. Encoded protein: CASSLVPSGANVLTF.

V gene TRBV13 combines with J gene TRBJ2-7; the D gene is possibly TRBD1 (6 bases). The V gene's germline CDR1 is PRHDT and CDR2 FYEKMQ (reference sequence). The length of the CDR3 is 13 residues. The V end lost 5 bases, the J end lost 5 bases, and 13 bases lay between the germline ends. The DNA of the CDR3 is TGTGCCAGCAGCCCCCAGGGGCAGAACGAGCAGTACTTC. Its protein product is CASSPQGQNEQYF.

This clone was seen many times. V usage is TRBV5-4 and J usage is TRBJ2-2; possible D gene TRBD1, 6 bases. Germline CDR1 is SGHNT and CDR2 is YYREEE (reference sequence). The CDR3 is 15 amino acids. The germline V and J ends were trimmed by 0 bases and 5 bases, with 11 bases remaining between them. The CDR3 DNA sequence: TGTGCCAGCAGCTTGGACAGGGTCCCGACCGGGGAGCTGTTTTTT. This gives the protein CASSLDRVPTGELFF.